These 2 T cell receptor beta chains came from one sample sequenced in a study of T cell responses to AZD1222 COVID-19 vaccine. Repertoires were generated with immunoSEQ multiplex PCR, while TCRdb's copy carries only in-frame clones and drops some. Of approximately 160,000 clones listed, about 92% were seen once; the top ten hold over 0.8%. Sequenced material: peripheral blood, taken on day 0 of AZD1222 vaccination. The source of these receptors is an adult in good health.

Note on this clone: This specimen includes other DNA sequences encoding the same CDR3. V and J are TRBV7-9 and TRBJ2-7, with D possibly matching TRBD1 (6 bases). Germline V gene sequence: CDR1 SEHNR, CDR2 FQNEAQ (reference sequence). The CDR3 runs 12 residues. V lost 0 bases and J lost 6, with 6 bases in between. In DNA, the CDR3 is TGTGCCAGCAGCTTAGCAGGGGGCGAGCAGTACTTC. Protein product: CASSLAGGEQYF.

The chain has TRBV30 and TRBJ1-2; D is undetermined. The V and J ends lost 3 bases and 0 bases respectively, with 14 bases between them. The CDR3 totals 15 residues. Germline-derived CDR1 and CDR2 are GTSNPN and SVGIG (reference sequence). The CDR3 loop is CAWSPPSHSNYGYTF. CDR3 sequence (DNA): TGTGCCTGGAGCCCCCCCAGCCATTCTAACTATGGCTACACCTTC.